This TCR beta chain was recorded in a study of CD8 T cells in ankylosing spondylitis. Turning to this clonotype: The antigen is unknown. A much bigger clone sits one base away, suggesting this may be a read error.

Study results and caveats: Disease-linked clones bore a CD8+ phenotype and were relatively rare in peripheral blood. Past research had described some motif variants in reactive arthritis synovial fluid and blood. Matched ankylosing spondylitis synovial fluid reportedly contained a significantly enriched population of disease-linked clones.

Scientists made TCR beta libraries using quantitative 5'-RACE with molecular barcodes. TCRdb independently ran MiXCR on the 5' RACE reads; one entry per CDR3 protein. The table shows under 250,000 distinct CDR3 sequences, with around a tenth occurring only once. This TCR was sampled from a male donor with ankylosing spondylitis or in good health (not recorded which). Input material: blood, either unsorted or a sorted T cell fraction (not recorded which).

This CDR3 is CASSLVLEIQETQYF. CDR3 DNA sequence: TGTGCCAGCAGCTTAGTTCTGGAAATCCAAGAGACCCAGTACTTC. The chain carries TRBV11-1 and TRBJ2-5; D gene uncertain. The CDR3 totals 15 residues. The germline gives CDR1 SGHAT, CDR2 FQDESV (reference sequence). V lost 1 base, J lost 1 base, and 10 bases lay in between.